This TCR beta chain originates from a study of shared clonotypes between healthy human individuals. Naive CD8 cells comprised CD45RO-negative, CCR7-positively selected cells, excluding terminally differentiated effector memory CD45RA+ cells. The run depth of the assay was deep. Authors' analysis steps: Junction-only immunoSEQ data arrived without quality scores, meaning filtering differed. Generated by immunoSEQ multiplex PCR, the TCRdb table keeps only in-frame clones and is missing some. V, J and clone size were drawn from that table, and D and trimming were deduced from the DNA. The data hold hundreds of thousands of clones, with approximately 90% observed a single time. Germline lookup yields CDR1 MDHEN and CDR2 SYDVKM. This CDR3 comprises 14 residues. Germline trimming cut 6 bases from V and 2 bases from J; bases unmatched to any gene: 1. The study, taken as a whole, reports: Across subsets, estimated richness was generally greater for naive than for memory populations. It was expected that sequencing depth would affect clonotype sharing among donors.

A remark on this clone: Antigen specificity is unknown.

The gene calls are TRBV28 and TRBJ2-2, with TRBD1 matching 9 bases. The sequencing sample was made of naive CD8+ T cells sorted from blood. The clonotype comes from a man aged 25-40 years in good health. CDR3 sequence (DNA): TGTGCCAGCAGGGACAGGGGAAACACCGGGGAGCTGTTTTTT. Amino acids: CASRDRGNTGELFF.